This TCR beta chain was retrieved from a study of blood T cell repertoires in COVID-19. Background on the study: The samples span acute and convalescent COVID-19 from the United States, Italy and Spain.

The ends were cut back, 0 bases at V and 3 bases at J, with 13 bases in the middle. Looked up from germline, CDR1 is SGHDT and CDR2 is YYEEEE. This CDR3 region has 16 residues. Measured with immunoSEQ multiplex PCR; TCRdb has only the in-frame clones, and not every one. The table has 230,000 or so clones, about 91% seen once; the top ten hold about 14%. Sequencing used PBMCs or T cells enriched from blood (not recorded which). The rearrangement joins TRBV5-6 to TRBJ2-1; tentative D call: TRBD2 (7 bases). The source of this sequence is a woman between 45 and 60 years old with acute COVID-19. The CDR3 DNA reads TGTGCCAGCAGCTTGGCAGGGGAGGGTGACTACAATGAGCAGTTCTTC. It translates to CASSLAGEGDYNEQFF.